These T cell receptor beta chains were read from a single sample in a study of shared clonotypes between healthy human individuals. TCRdb's table, derived via immunoSEQ multiplex PCR, lists solely in-frame clones and lacks some. The repertoire holds around 530,000 clones, with around 78% as singletons. The source material was PBMCs. The receptors derive from a woman aged 40 to 50 in good health. Some clones in this sample may be carry-over from other donors' samples. Each CDR3 is given with its conserved first and last residue. The order of the fields is J gene, CDR3 length, V gene, D gene, clone size, CDR3 protein, CDR3 DNA. A D gene is named only where the DNA matches it firmly. Size is stated for part of the rows, as once, few or many counts, or as a class when the clone is expanded.

TRBJ2-1	15	TRBV7-3	TRBD2	-	CASSLLAGDYNEQFF	TGTGCCAGCAGCTTGTTAGCGGGGGACTACAATGAGCAGTTCTTC
TRBJ1-1	14	TRBV30	-	-	CAWSVVSREGEAFF	TGTGCCTGGAGTGTAGTTTCCAGGGAGGGGGAAGCTTTCTTT
TRBJ1-4	14	TRBV7-8	-	-	CASTLDSHNEKLFF	TGTGCCAGCACCCTGGACAGTCACAATGAAAAACTGTTTTTT
TRBJ2-7	14	TRBV9	-	-	CASSVDPIRSEQYF	TGTGCCAGCAGCGTAGACCCGATCCGGTCCGAGCAGTACTTC
TRBJ2-1	12	TRBV29-1	-	-	CSVDESGNEQFF	TGCAGCGTTGATGAGTCCGGGAATGAGCAGTTCTTC
TRBJ2-1	16	TRBV27	-	-	CASRILGAGSYNEQFF	TGTGCCAGCAGGATCCTGGGGGCCGGCTCCTACAATGAGCAGTTCTTC
TRBJ2-2	12	TRBV7-2	-	-	CASSLNSGELFF	TGTGCCAGCAGCTTAAACTCCGGGGAGCTGTTTTTT
TRBJ2-7	11	TRBV11-2	-	few	CASSQLTEQYF	TGTGCCAGCAGCCAACTGACCGAGCAGTACTTC
TRBJ2-7	13	TRBV5-1	-	-	CASSLSPGYEQYF	TGCGCCAGCAGCCTATCCCCCGGGTACGAGCAGTACTTC
TRBJ1-5	15	TRBV18	TRBD1	-	CASSPFGTENQPQHF	TGTGCCAGCTCACCGTTCGGGACAGAGAATCAGCCCCAGCATTTT
TRBJ1-1	18	TRBV28	TRBD1	once	CASSLIYGTGDLNTEAFF	TGTGCCAGCAGTTTAATTTACGGGACAGGGGACCTGAACACTGAAGCTTTCTTT
TRBJ2-1	15	TRBV5-1	TRBD2	once	CASSVGLATYNEQFF	TGCGCCAGCAGCGTAGGACTAGCGACCTACAATGAGCAGTTCTTC
TRBJ2-1	16	TRBV4-1	TRBD2	-	CASSRGTSGRAEEQFF	TGCGCCAGCAGCCGCGGGACTAGCGGGAGGGCCGAAGAGCAGTTCTTC
TRBJ2-5	16	TRBV6-1	-	few	CASSEEGQAVQETQYF	TGTGCCAGCAGTGAAGAAGGTCAGGCTGTCCAAGAGACCCAGTACTTC
TRBJ2-3	17	TRBV5-1	TRBD2	-	CASSRLGASGREDTQYF	TGCGCCAGCAGCCGTCTTGGGGCTAGCGGGAGGGAGGATACGCAGTATTTT
TRBJ2-7	13	TRBV30	-	-	CAWTGTYPYEQYF	TGTGCCTGGACAGGGACCTACCCCTACGAGCAGTACTTC
TRBJ2-7	14	TRBV2	TRBD1	-	CASSGQGRAYEQYF	TGTGCCAGCAGTGGACAGGGAAGGGCCTACGAGCAGTACTTC
TRBJ1-4	14	TRBV28	-	once	CASRRIATNEKLFF	TGTGCCAGCAGACGAATCGCAACTAATGAAAAACTGTTTTTT
TRBJ2-3	11	TRBV5-1	-	-	CASGGRGTQYF	TGCGCCAGTGGGGGGCGAGGAACGCAGTATTTT
TRBJ1-4	16	TRBV4-1	-	-	CASSVGRGGSNEKLFF	TGCGCCAGCAGCGTCGGGAGGGGGGGATCTAATGAAAAACTGTTTTTT
TRBJ2-7	13	TRBV5-1	-	-	CASSPVGGDEQYF	TGCGCCAGCAGCCCCGTAGGGGGGGACGAGCAGTACTTC
TRBJ2-2	15	TRBV4-2	-	-	CASSQATENTGGLFF	TGTGCCAGCAGCCAAGCGACAGAAAACACCGGGGGGCTGTTTTTT
TRBJ1-2	14	TRBV14	-	-	CASSQEFRVSGYTF	TGTGCCAGCAGCCAAGAGTTTCGGGTTAGCGGCTACACCTTC
TRBJ1-5	13	TRBV28	-	few	CASTGSFYQPQHF	TGTGCCAGCACCGGTAGTTTTTATCAGCCCCAGCATTTT
TRBJ1-3	15	TRBV6-5	-	-	CASRKWGPSGNTIYF	TGTGCCAGCAGGAAATGGGGACCCTCTGGAAACACCATATATTTT
TRBJ1-3	17	TRBV7-3	-	-	CASSSPRGQSSGNTIYF	TGTGCCAGCAGCTCCCCTCGTGGACAGAGCTCTGGAAACACCATATATTTT
TRBJ2-3	14	TRBV19	-	once	CASSIRSSTDTQYF	TGTGCCAGTAGTATCAGGTCGAGCACAGATACGCAGTATTTT
TRBJ2-7	13	TRBV29-1	TRBD1	-	CSAQTGGVWEQYF	TGCAGCGCCCAGACAGGGGGCGTATGGGAGCAGTACTTC
TRBJ2-1	15	TRBV11-2	TRBD2	-	CASRDSGSSYNEQFF	TGTGCCAGCAGAGATAGCGGGAGCTCCTACAATGAGCAGTTCTTC
TRBJ2-1	15	TRBV27	TRBD1	few	CASSLRQGSHNEQFF	TGTGCCAGCAGTCTTCGACAGGGCTCCCACAATGAGCAGTTCTTC
TRBJ1-4	13	TRBV30	-	few	CAGGQTSNEKLFF	TGTGCCGGTGGACAGACTTCTAATGAAAAACTGTTTTTT
TRBJ2-2	16	TRBV25-1	TRBD1	-	CASSDGTGPNTGELFF	TGTGCCAGCAGTGACGGGACAGGGCCGAACACCGGGGAGCTGTTTTTT
TRBJ2-1	11	TRBV20-1	TRBD2	-	CSASPSGRMFF	TGCAGTGCGAGCCCTAGCGGGAGGATGTTCTTC
TRBJ2-7	16	TRBV18	-	-	CASSPAWGGGRDEQYF	TGTGCCAGCTCACCAGCATGGGGAGGGGGCAGGGACGAGCAGTACTTC
TRBJ2-2	15	TRBV25-1	-	once	CASRGRTANTGELFF	TGTGCCAGCAGGGGCCGGACAGCAAACACCGGGGAGCTGTTTTTT
TRBJ1-3	15	TRBV7-2	-	-	CASSPRTFAGNTIYF	TGTGCCAGCAGCCCGAGGACCTTCGCTGGAAACACCATATATTTT
TRBJ1-2	12	TRBV19	-	-	CASSIRTGENTF	TGTGCCAGTAGTATCCGGACGGGGGAAAACACCTTC
TRBJ2-7	14	TRBV11-1	TRBD1	once	CASSFGTGGLEQYF	TGTGCCAGCAGCTTTGGGACAGGGGGCCTCGAGCAGTACTTC
TRBJ2-7	13	TRBV29-1	-	few	CSVAPGAGYEQYF	TGCAGCGTTGCCCCGGGGGCGGGCTACGAGCAGTACTTC
TRBJ2-6	16	TRBV7-3	-	-	CASTPSFGAGANVLTF	TGTGCCAGCACCCCTTCATTCGGGGCTGGGGCCAACGTCCTGACTTTC
TRBJ1-1	15	TRBV5-1	-	once	CASSYQTGSNTEAFF	TGCGCCAGCAGCTACCAGACAGGATCGAACACTGAAGCTTTCTTT
TRBJ2-3	17	TRBV7-9	TRBD2	-	CASSPQGLAGSTDTQYF	TGTGCCAGCAGCCCACAGGGACTAGCGGGAAGCACAGATACGCAGTATTTT
TRBJ2-4	15	TRBV5-5	TRBD1	few	CASSPIQGASDIQYF	TGTGCCAGCAGCCCGATACAGGGGGCGTCCGACATTCAGTACTTC
TRBJ1-1	11	TRBV29-1	TRBD1	-	CSVDSGTGAFF	TGCAGCGTTGACTCCGGGACAGGAGCTTTCTTT
TRBJ2-5	16	TRBV4-1	TRBD2	-	CASSQVGLAGVETQYF	TGCGCCAGCAGCCAAGTCGGACTAGCGGGAGTGGAGACCCAGTACTTC
TRBJ2-3	16	TRBV5-1	TRBD2	-	CASSLVGREGTDTQYF	TGCGCCAGCAGCTTGGTTGGGAGGGAAGGCACAGATACGCAGTATTTT
TRBJ2-2	13	TRBV28	-	-	CASSLEYSGELFF	TGTGCCAGCAGTTTGGAGTACAGCGGGGAGCTGTTTTTT
TRBJ1-5	14	TRBV10-1	-	once	CASRRVTGFKPQHF	TGCGCCAGCAGAAGGGTTACAGGGTTCAAACCCCAGCATTTT
TRBJ1-1	13	TRBV11-2	TRBD1	-	CASRPRDRVEAFF	TGTGCCAGCAGGCCCCGGGACAGGGTTGAAGCTTTCTTT
TRBJ1-2	17	TRBV5-1	TRBD1	-	CASSLATGQSHFYGYTF	TGCGCCAGCAGCTTGGCCACGGGACAGTCGCACTTCTATGGCTACACCTTC
TRBJ1-2	13	TRBV5-5	-	-	CASSGWGKDGYTF	TGTGCCAGCAGCGGATGGGGGAAGGATGGCTACACCTTC
TRBJ1-2	12	TRBV28	-	-	CASSSAGYGYTF	TGTGCCAGCAGTTCGGCTGGCTATGGCTACACCTTC
TRBJ2-3	16	TRBV27	TRBD2	-	CASSTRLAGDTDTQYF	TGTGCCAGCAGTACCCGACTAGCGGGTGACACAGATACGCAGTATTTT